This T cell receptor (beta chain) emerged from a study of STAT5B mutations in CD4+ large granular lymphocyte leukemia. About the research overall: When available, cryopreserved cells underwent CD8+ depletion before CD4+ selection.

Germline assignment: CDR1 SNHLY and CDR2 FYNNEI. The CDR3 has 15 residues. V trimming: 5 bases; J trimming: 6 bases; junction bases outside the gene matches: 7. Authors' methods: Lowest detectable productive clonotype frequency was 2.59 x 10-5. Sequencing was performed with immunoSEQ multiplex PCR; in TCRdb, only in-frame clones are kept and a portion is missing. V and J calls and clone size are those listed in that table; D and trimming were worked out from the DNA. The sample lists around 2,000 clones, roughly 91% occurring once. A remark on this clone: Its antigen remains unknown.

Study-wide results and limits: Patient CD4-sorted repertoires stayed more clonal than healthy ones after leukemic-clone removal. Top patient clones used TRBV06 genes more often: 8/27 versus 2/35 in controls.

Sequenced: PBMCs. This clonotype originated in a woman aged 70-85 years with CD4+ T-cell large granular lymphocyte leukemia. This chain uses TRBV2 with TRBJ2-1; 10 nucleotides align to TRBD2. In nucleotides, the CDR3 is TGTGCCAGCAGTCTAAGGGGGACTAGCGCCAATGAGCAGTTCTTC. It translates to CASSLRGTSANEQFF.